This TCR beta chain was captured by sequencing in a study of shared clonotypes between healthy human individuals. Libraries were prepared by immunoSEQ multiplex PCR; TCRdb keeps only in-frame clonotypes and omits some of them. The top ten clones hold more than 1.5% of a sample with hundreds of thousands of clones, around 73% of them seen once. The receptor comes from a woman in her 30s in good health. The specimen sequenced was memory CD4+ T cells sorted from blood. Stated subset: CD45RA-negative fraction.

The CDR3 DNA sequence: TGTGCCAGCAGCCCCGACAGGGGTGCCTACGAGCAGTACTTC. Residues: CASSPDRGAYEQYF. J is TRBJ2-7 and V is TRBV4-2, with 8 bases aligning to TRBD1. Per germline, CDR1 LGHNA and CDR2 YNFKEQ. With 4 bases clipped from V and 2 bases from J, the junction kept 4 bases outside the gene matches. CDR3 size: 14 residues.